The 22 T cell receptor beta chains listed next were all sequenced from one sample in a study of blood T cells in healthy people across ages. A sample-barcoded 5' primer and a J-beta primer mix were used in a second PCR of about 6 to 12 cycles. TCRdb redid the calling of the 5' RACE reads with MiXCR, one entry per CDR3 protein. In the table there are about 1.8 million distinct CDR3 sequences, about 49% of which are singletons. The sample consisted of blood. These receptors originate from a middle-aged woman in good health.

The V and J genes are TRBV20-1 and TRBJ2-7, with no clear D. V was pared by 6 bases and J by 3 bases, with 15 bases between. Germline V gives CDR1 DFQATT, CDR2 SNEGSKA (reference sequence). The CDR3 extends over 13 amino acids. CDR3 sequence: CSAPDGALYEQYF. The CDR3 DNA is TGCAGTGCCCCCGATGGAGCCCTCTACGAGCAGTACTTC.

The J gene is TRBJ1-2, the V gene TRBV7-6, with D hard to call. Per germline, CDR1 SGHVS and CDR2 FNYEAQ. Trimming left V 0 bases short and J 6 bases short, with 20 bases between. This CDR3 is 17 amino acids long. This CDR3 is CASSLAVNMGFTHGYTF. The CDR3, as DNA: TGTGCCAGCAGCTTAGCGGTTAATATGGGGTTTACCCATGGCTACACCTTC.

The chain is built from TRBV7-9 and TRBJ2-6; 8 bases align to TRBD2. The V and J ends lost 1 base and 2 bases, in that order; junction bases with no gene match: 4. This CDR3 has 17 amino acids. Germline V gene sequence: CDR1 SEHNR, CDR2 FQNEAQ (reference sequence). CDR3 sequence reads: CASSLVRGGTGANVLTF. CDR3 nucleotides: TGTGCCAGCAGCTTAGTTCGGGGGGGTACTGGGGCCAACGTCCTGACTTTC.

The rearrangement uses TRBV5-1 and TRBJ2-1, with D possibly being TRBD2 (5 bases). The V and J ends lost 4 bases and 6 bases respectively, with 14 bases between them. Germline CDR1 is SGHRS and CDR2 is YFSETQ. The CDR3 extends over 14 amino acids. CDR3 protein: CASSPTRAANEQFF. CDR3 nucleotides: TGCGCCAGCAGCCCTACGCGGGCTGCCAATGAGCAGTTCTTC.

This chain joins TRBV27 and TRBJ2-1; a possible D gene is TRBD2 (6 bases). This CDR3 is built from 17 residues. The V gene's germline CDR1 is MNHEY and CDR2 SMNVEV (reference sequence). The V end lost 5 bases, the J end lost 5 bases, and 22 bases lay between the germline ends. CDR3: CASSPRPMRGPHNEQFF. The DNA of the CDR3 is TGTGCCAGCAGTCCCCGGCCCATGCGGGGCCCCCACAATGAGCAGTTCTTC.

V usage is TRBV6-5 and J usage is TRBJ2-3, with 8 bases aligning to TRBD1. The CDR3 spans 17 residues. CDR1 and CDR2 (germline): MNHEY, SVGAGI. V lost 0 bases and J lost 2; bases outside the gene matches: 7. The CDR3 nucleotides are TGTGCCAGCAGTTACTCAGAAGGGACAGGACCCACAGATACGCAGTATTTT. Encoded protein: CASSYSEGTGPTDTQYF.

On this clonotype: A much larger clonotype is one base distant, so this may be a read error. The rearrangement uses TRBV10-3 and TRBJ2-3, with 12 bases fitting TRBD2. The germline V gene has CDR1 ENHRY and CDR2 SYGVKD. The CDR3 totals 14 residues. With V trimmed by 6 bases and J by 4 bases, 2 bases remained unmatched. The CDR3 spells CAISPSGGADTQYF. CDR3 DNA: TGTGCCATCAGCCCTAGCGGGGGGGCAGATACGCAGTATTTT.

The chain employs TRBV11-2 and TRBJ1-6, with D possibly being TRBD1 (5 bases). Germline CDR1 SGHAT, CDR2 FQNNGV. The CDR3 consists of 13 residues. The V end lost 0 bases, the J end lost 15 bases, and 12 bases lay between the germline ends. The CDR3 protein is CASSLDLGDGLHF. CDR3 DNA sequence: TGTGCCAGCAGCTTAGATCTGGGGGATGGCCTCCACTTT.

The rearrangement links TRBV4-2 to TRBJ1-4; no reliable D call. Germline V lookup: CDR1 LGHNA, CDR2 YNFKEQ. Trimming took off 1 base at V and 3 bases at J, with 9 bases between the two ends. The CDR3 is made up of 15 amino acids. The CDR3 loop is CASSQVRQPNEKLFF. The CDR3 coding sequence is TGTGCCAGCAGCCAAGTAAGGCAGCCTAATGAAAAACTGTTTTTT.

This clonotype was found a few times. The V call is TRBV28, the J call TRBJ2-7; 8 nucleotides agree with TRBD1. The CDR3 sequence is 14 residues long. Looked up from germline, CDR1 is MDHEN and CDR2 is SYDVKM. Germline trimming cut 5 bases from V and 6 bases from J; bases unmatched to any gene: 9. In DNA, the CDR3 is TGTGCCAGCAGTCCGGGGACAGGCGAGGGCGAGCAGTACTTC. It codes for CASSPGTGEGEQYF.

The J gene is TRBJ2-7, the V gene TRBV15, with D unclear. The J call is doubtful: the DNA matches TRBJ2-5 better. The CDR3 runs to 11 residues. Germline V gene data show CDR1 as LNHNV and CDR2 as YYDKDF (reference sequence). The CDR3 reads CATSRGRTQYF. CDR3 sequence (DNA): TGTGCCACCAGCAGAGGACGGACCCAGTACTTC.

This clonotype has only one observation. The V and J genes are TRBV2 and TRBJ1-6; no firm D call. This CDR3 has 17 amino acids. V was trimmed by 7 bases and J by 7 bases, leaving 23 bases between them. The germline V gene has CDR1 SNHLY and CDR2 FYNNEI. CDR3: CASKDSTTSVLNSPLHF. The CDR3 nucleotides read TGTGCCAGCAAGGACTCCACGACATCTGTTTTAAATTCACCCCTCCACTTT. The complete variable domain, with remaining parts taken from reference TRBV2 and TRBJ1-6, reads EPEVTQTPSHQVTQMGQEVILRCVPISNHLYFYWYRQILGQKVEFLVSFYNNEISEKSEIFDDQFSVERPDGSNFTLKIRSTKLEDSAMYFCASKDSTTSVLNSPLHFGNGTRLTVT.

As for this clonotype: A much larger clone differs by one base, so this may be a read error. The chain is built from TRBV5-1 and TRBJ2-7; D perhaps matches TRBD2 (5 bases). The CDR3 length is 12 residues. Germline V gene lookup returns CDR1 SGHRS and CDR2 YFSETQ. The CDR3, as DNA: TGCCCCAGCAGCCTGGAGGCGGACGAGCAGTACTTC. This sequence encodes CPSSLEADEQYF.

This clonotype was seen a handful of times. The CDR3: CASSTAGTGSIVSYGYTF. CDR3 DNA sequence: TGTGCCAGCAGCACTGCCGGGACAGGATCCATCGTTTCCTATGGCTACACCTTC. V usage is TRBV4-2 and J usage is TRBJ1-2, with TRBD1 identical over 8 bases. Germline loops: CDR1 LGHNA, CDR2 YNFKEQ. The CDR3 spans 18 residues. The V gene end was trimmed by 5 bases and the J gene end by 4 bases; junction bases not matched to a gene: 18.

The rearrangement joins TRBV4-3 to TRBJ2-7; 10 nucleotides align to TRBD1. The CDR3 consists of 15 residues. The ends lost 4 bases at V and 3 bases at J; junction bases unmatched: 6. Germline V lookup: CDR1 LGHNA, CDR2 YSLEER. In nucleotides, the CDR3 is TGCGCCAGCAGCCCGTGGACAGGGGGAGGCTACGAGCAGTACTTC. Translating it yields CASSPWTGGGYEQYF.

This clonotype appeared many times. This rearrangement joins TRBV20-1 to TRBJ2-5; 11 bases are a match to TRBD2. Looked up from germline, CDR1 is DFQATT and CDR2 is SNEGSKA (reference sequence). The V gene end was trimmed by 2 bases and the J gene end by 4 bases; junction bases not matched to a gene: 12. The CDR3 runs to 17 residues. For the CDR3, the DNA is TGCAGTGCTAGACCTCCCTCCGGGCTAGCGGGGGGAGAGACCCAGTACTTC. Translation: CSARPPSGLAGGETQYF.

The V call is TRBV21-1, the J call TRBJ2-1; TRBD1 was called by the table and not checked on the DNA. TRBV21-1 is assigned pseudogene status. This CDR3 is 14 amino acids long. The CDR3 loop is CASSQKGAAGKGFF. CDR3 in DNA: TGTGCCAGCAGCCAAAAAGGGGCGGCAGGCAAAGGGTTCTTC.

This chain joins TRBV7-6 and TRBJ1-1; TRBD1 matches 8 bases. The germline CDR1 and CDR2 sequences are SGHVS and FNYEAQ. This CDR3 contains 12 residues. Unmatched junction bases numbered 8, after V lost 4 bases and J lost 13 bases. The CDR3 region is CASSYGQGPSFF. The CDR3 DNA reads as TGTGCCAGCAGCTACGGACAGGGCCCCAGTTTCTTT.

The gene calls are TRBV11-2 and TRBJ2-7; TRBD1 agrees at 10 bases. Germline V lookup: CDR1 SGHAT, CDR2 FQNNGV. CDR3 length: 15 residues. The V segment lost 5 bases and the J segment 8 bases; nucleotides outside the gene matches: 12. CDR3 DNA sequence: TGTGCCAGCAGCCTCCGGACAGGGGGGAGGCACAAGCAGTACTTC. Its translation is CASSLRTGGRHKQYF. Full variable domain (outside the CDR3, taken from reference TRBV11-2 and TRBJ2-7): EAGVAQSPRYKIIEKRQSVAFWCNPISGHATLYWYQQILGQGPKLLIQFQNNGVVDDSQLPKDRFSAERLKGVDSTLKIQPAKLEDSAVYLCASSLRTGGRHKQYFGPGTRLTVT.

The genes are TRBV28 and TRBJ1-1, with 7 bases matching TRBD1. This CDR3 has 16 amino acids. Germline V lookup: CDR1 MDHEN, CDR2 SYDVKM. J was trimmed by 5 bases and V by 2 bases; bases with no gene match: 11. As DNA, the CDR3 is TGTGCCAGCAGTTTAGCCCTTCCAGGGGGTGGTACTGAAGCTTTCTTT. Translation gives CASSLALPGGGTEAFF.

Comments on this clonotype: Compared with germline, one end of the junction differs, possibly owing to a read error. The V call is TRBV29-1, the J call TRBJ2-3; 12 nucleotides match TRBD1. Looked up from germline, CDR1 is SQVTM and CDR2 is ANQGSEA. This CDR3 has 13 residues. The CDR3 coding sequence is TGCAACGTTGGGACAGGGGGCGGAGATACGCAGTATTTT. Its translation: CNVGTGGGDTQYF.

The rearrangement joins TRBV20-1 to TRBJ1-2; 9 positions agree with TRBD1. The CDR3 spans 14 residues. V lost 3 bases, J lost 5 bases, and 7 bases stayed unmatched. The germline V gene has CDR1 DFQATT and CDR2 SNEGSKA (reference sequence). The CDR3 is CSASPQGARYGYTF. In nucleotides, the CDR3 is TGCAGTGCTAGTCCACAGGGGGCGCGGTATGGCTACACCTTC.